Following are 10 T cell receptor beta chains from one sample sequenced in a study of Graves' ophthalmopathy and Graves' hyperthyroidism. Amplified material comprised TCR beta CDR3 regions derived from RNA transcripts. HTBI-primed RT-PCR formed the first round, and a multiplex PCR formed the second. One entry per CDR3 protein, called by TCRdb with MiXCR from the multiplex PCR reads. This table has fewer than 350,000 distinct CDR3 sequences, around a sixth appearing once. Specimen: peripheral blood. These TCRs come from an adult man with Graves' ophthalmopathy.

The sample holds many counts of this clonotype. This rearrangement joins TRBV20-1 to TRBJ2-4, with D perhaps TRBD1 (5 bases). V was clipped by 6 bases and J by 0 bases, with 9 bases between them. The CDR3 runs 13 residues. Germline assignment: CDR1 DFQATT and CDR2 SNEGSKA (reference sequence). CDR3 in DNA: TGCAGTGCAAATACAGGAGCCAAAAACATTCAGTACTTC. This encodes CSANTGAKNIQYF.

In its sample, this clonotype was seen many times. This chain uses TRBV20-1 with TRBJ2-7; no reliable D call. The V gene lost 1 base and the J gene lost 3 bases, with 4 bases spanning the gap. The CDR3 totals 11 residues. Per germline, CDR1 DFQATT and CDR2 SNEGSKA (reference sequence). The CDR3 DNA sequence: TGCAGTGCTAGAGGCGGCTACGAGCAGTACTTC. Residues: CSARGGYEQYF.

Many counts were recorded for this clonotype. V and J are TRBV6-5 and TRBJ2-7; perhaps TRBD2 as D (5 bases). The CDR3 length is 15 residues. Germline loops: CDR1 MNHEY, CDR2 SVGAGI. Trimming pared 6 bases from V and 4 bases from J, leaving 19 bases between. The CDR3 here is CASSLAGRGRYEQYF. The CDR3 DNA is TGTGCCAGCAGCCTAGCCGGACGGGGTAGGTACGAGCAGTACTTC.

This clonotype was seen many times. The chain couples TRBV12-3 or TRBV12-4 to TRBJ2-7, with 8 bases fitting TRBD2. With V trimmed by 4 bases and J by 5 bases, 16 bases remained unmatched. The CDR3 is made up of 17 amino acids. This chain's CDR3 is CASSSHSRTSPRDEQYF. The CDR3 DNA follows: TGTGCCAGCAGTTCCCACTCGCGGACTAGCCCCCGTGACGAGCAGTACTTC.

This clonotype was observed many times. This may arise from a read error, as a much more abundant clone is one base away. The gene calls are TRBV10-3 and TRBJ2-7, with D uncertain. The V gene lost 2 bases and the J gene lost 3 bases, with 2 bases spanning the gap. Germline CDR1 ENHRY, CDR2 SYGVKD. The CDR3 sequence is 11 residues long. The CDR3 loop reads CAISENYEQYF. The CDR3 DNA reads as TGTGCCATCAGTGAGAACTACGAGCAGTACTTC.

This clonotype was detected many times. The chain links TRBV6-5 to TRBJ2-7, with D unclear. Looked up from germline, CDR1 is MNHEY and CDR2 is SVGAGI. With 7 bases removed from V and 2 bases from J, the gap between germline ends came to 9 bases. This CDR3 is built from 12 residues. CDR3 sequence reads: CASNQRTYEQYF. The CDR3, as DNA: TGTGCCAGCAACCAGAGGACCTACGAGCAGTACTTC.

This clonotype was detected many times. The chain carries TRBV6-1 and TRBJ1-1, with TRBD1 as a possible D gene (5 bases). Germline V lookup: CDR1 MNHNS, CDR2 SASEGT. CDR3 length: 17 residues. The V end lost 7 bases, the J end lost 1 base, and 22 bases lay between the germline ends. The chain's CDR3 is CASINRGGAAQNTEAFF. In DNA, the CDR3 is TGTGCCAGCATAAATAGAGGAGGGGCCGCTCAGAACACTGAAGCTTTCTTT.

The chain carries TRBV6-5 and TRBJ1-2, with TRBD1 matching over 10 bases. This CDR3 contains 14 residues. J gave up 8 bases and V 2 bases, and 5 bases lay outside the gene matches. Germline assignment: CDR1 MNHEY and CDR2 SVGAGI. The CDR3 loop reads CASSYGTGAWGYTF. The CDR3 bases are TGTGCCAGCAGTTACGGGACAGGGGCTTGGGGCTACACCTTC.

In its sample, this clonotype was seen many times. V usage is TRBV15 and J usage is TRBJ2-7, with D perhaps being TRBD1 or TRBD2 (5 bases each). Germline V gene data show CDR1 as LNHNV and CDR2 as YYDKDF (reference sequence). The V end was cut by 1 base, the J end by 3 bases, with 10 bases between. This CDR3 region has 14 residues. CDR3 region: CATSRGGVFYEQYF. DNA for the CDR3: TGTGCCACCAGCAGAGGAGGGGTATTCTACGAGCAGTACTTC.

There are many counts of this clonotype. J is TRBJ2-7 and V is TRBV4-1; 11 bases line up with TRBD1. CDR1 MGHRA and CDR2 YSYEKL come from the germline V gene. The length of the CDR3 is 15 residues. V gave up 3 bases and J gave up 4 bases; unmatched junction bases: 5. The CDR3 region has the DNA TGCGCCAGCAGCCAGACCGGGACAGGGGGGTACGAGCAGTACTTC. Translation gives CASSQTGTGGYEQYF.